This T cell receptor beta chain was identified in a study of shared clonotypes between healthy human individuals. Study findings and constraints: Since donors were few, the genetic and exposure-history diversity represented was limited.

CDR1 and CDR2 (germline): MDHEN, SYDVKM. Deletions cut 3 bases from V and 10 bases from J, with 7 bases between. The CDR3 length is 11 residues. Both subsets, CD45RA+ naive and CD45RA-negative memory, were split from the CD4+ cells. Clones were read by immunoSEQ multiplex PCR, and TCRdb kept only the in-frame ones, dropping some. The sample carries around 700,000 clones, around 74% recorded once. Notes on this clone: Antigen: not known.

The chain is built from TRBV28 and TRBJ2-1; D is uncertain. This clonotype was sampled from a woman under 40 in good health. Sequenced material: memory CD4+ T cells sorted from blood. Documented subset: CD45RA-negative fraction. The CDR3 nucleotides read TGTGCCAGCAGTTTTAAAGGGGAGCAGTTCTTC. Its protein is CASSFKGEQFF. The whole variable domain, remainder taken from reference TRBV28 and TRBJ2-1, is DVKVTQSSRYLVKRTGEKVFLECVQDMDHENMFWYRQDPGLGLRLIYFSYDVKMKEKGDIPEGYSVSREKKERFSLILESASTNQTSMYLCASSFKGEQFFGPGTRLTVL.